This T cell receptor beta chain was captured by sequencing in a study of blood T cell repertoires in COVID-19. Turning to the study itself: Sites in the United States, Italy and Spain provided acute and convalescent COVID-19 samples. PBMCs, B-cell-depleted T cells, or T cells were the source of the cDNA or gDNA that made up the material.

Assay: immunoSEQ multiplex PCR; the TCRdb copy retains only in-frame clones and omits some. The sample has 65,000 to 75,000 clones; about nine tenths are singletons. This clone was detected only once. Deletions cut 4 bases from V and 7 bases from J, with 11 bases between. Germline loops: CDR1 DFQATT, CDR2 SNEGSKA (reference sequence). The CDR3 covers 11 residues. This sequence was found in a human donor with active COVID-19. The donor label of this sample is uncertain. Sample: peripheral blood. V and J are TRBV20-1 and TRBJ2-7, with D unresolved. The DNA of the CDR3 is TGCAGTGCTACCAATTATGAGGAGCAGTACTTC. The encoded protein is CSATNYEEQYF.